The 19 T cell receptor beta chains reported below all come from one sample, sequenced in a study of T cells in Graves' hyperthyroidism and ophthalmopathy. Researchers took RNA transcripts and amplified the TCR beta CDR3 regions from them. The study used the HTBI primer set for a first-round RT-PCR of the TCR CDR3. One entry per CDR3 protein, called by TCRdb with MiXCR from the multiplex PCR reads. Of over 350,000 distinct CDR3 sequences listed, 15% to 20% were seen once; the top ten hold 40%. The sample taken for sequencing was blood. The source of these receptors is a man younger than 30 with Graves' ophthalmopathy.

This clonotype occurred many times. The gene calls are TRBV11-2 and TRBJ2-2, with TRBD1 identical over 8 bases. This CDR3 is 16 amino acids long. Germline values: CDR1 SGHAT, CDR2 FQNNGV. Losses at the gene ends were 5 bases for V and 3 bases for J; bases not matched to a gene: 8. The CDR3: CASSGAGGLDTGELFF. The CDR3, as DNA: TGTGCCAGCAGCGGAGCAGGGGGCTTGGACACCGGGGAGCTGTTTTTT.

This clonotype was picked up a small number of times. The chain carries TRBV9 and TRBJ1-1; D is ambiguous. The CDR3 sequence is 14 residues long. V shed 0 bases and J shed 5 bases, with 11 bases lying between them. Germline V lookup: CDR1 SGDLS, CDR2 YYNGEE. CDR3 region: CASSVGFRGTEAFF. The CDR3 DNA follows: TGTGCCAGCAGCGTAGGATTCCGGGGAACTGAAGCTTTCTTT.

About this clonotype: At one boundary the junction diverges from the germline segment, which might be a read error. The CDR3: CSTRPSGPYNEQFF. The CDR3, as DNA: TGCAGTACTAGACCAAGCGGGCCTTACAATGAGCAGTTCTTC. The rearrangement links TRBV20-1 to TRBJ2-1; TRBD2 might be the D (6 bases). The CDR3 is made up of 14 amino acids. Germline lookup yields CDR1 DFQATT and CDR2 SNEGSKA (reference sequence).

This clonotype was counted many times. The chain is built from TRBV2 and TRBJ2-7, with D possibly matching TRBD2 (7 bases). Between the trimmed V and J ends, which lost 6 bases and 2 bases, there was a span of 17 bases. Looked up from germline, CDR1 is SNHLY and CDR2 is FYNNEI. This CDR3 is 15 amino acids long. The CDR3 here is CASRSGGDRPYEQYF. The CDR3 DNA sequence: TGTGCCAGCAGGTCGGGGGGAGACAGGCCCTACGAGCAGTACTTC.

This clonotype was picked up many times. The chain employs TRBV20-1 and TRBJ1-2, with 9 bases identical to TRBD1. The CDR3 extends over 15 amino acids. CDR1 DFQATT and CDR2 SNEGSKA come from the germline V gene (reference sequence). After removal of 5 bases from V and 4 bases from J, the junction contained 11 bases not matched to a gene. The chain's CDR3 is CSASGTGTPTYGYTF. The CDR3, as DNA: TGCAGTGCTTCCGGGACAGGGACTCCTACCTATGGCTACACCTTC.

A word on this clonotype: Just one base apart from a much larger clone, this may be a read error. V usage is TRBV2 and J usage is TRBJ2-1, with TRBD2 as a possible D gene (5 bases). CDR1 and CDR2 (germline): SNHLY, FYNNEI. CDR3 length equals 12 residues. As DNA, the CDR3 is TGTGCCAGCAGCGCCCAAGCGGTCGAGCGGTTCTTC. Translated, it gives CASSAQAVERFF.

The chain is built from TRBV4-1 and TRBJ2-4; no reliable D call. The germline V and J ends were trimmed by 1 base and 1 base, with 5 bases remaining between them. The CDR3 is 14 amino acids. CDR1 is MGHRA and CDR2 is YSYEKL in the germline V gene. The CDR3 bases are TGCGCCAGCAGCCAAGGACCGGCCAAAAACATTCAGTACTTC. It translates to CASSQGPAKNIQYF.

This clonotype was counted at least ten times. This chain joins TRBV11-2 and TRBJ2-1; TRBD1 matches at 8 bases. V shed 3 bases and J 8 bases; nucleotides not matched to a gene: 6. Germline assignment: CDR1 SGHAT and CDR2 FQNNGV. CDR3 length: 14 amino acids. The CDR3 DNA reads TGTGCCAGCAGCTTTCTCACAGGGGGAGATGAGCAGTTCTTC. Protein product: CASSFLTGGDEQFF.

In this sample, this clonotype turned up a few times. The chain employs TRBV6-1 and TRBJ1-5, with TRBD1 as a possible D gene (6 bases). The CDR3 is 14 amino acids. Trimming cost V 4 bases and J 6 bases, with 13 bases left between them. Germline CDR1 and CDR2: MNHNS and SASEGT. CDR3 DNA sequence: TGTGCCAGCAGTGGCTTCAGGGGAAGTCAGCCCCAGCATTTT. It translates to CASSGFRGSQPQHF.

This clonotype was seen ten or more times. J is TRBJ2-2 and V is TRBV5-5; the D gene is possibly TRBD1 (6 bases). V lost 2 bases and J 8 bases, leaving 16 bases between the germline ends. Germline V lookup: CDR1 SGHKS, CDR2 YYEKEE (reference sequence). This CDR3 region has 15 residues. The CDR3 nucleotides read TGTGCCAGCAGCTTAGGGGCAGGGGTATCAGGGGAGCTGTTTTTT. It encodes CASSLGAGVSGELFF. Looking up the rest from reference TRBV5-5 and TRBJ2-2 gives the full variable domain: DAGVTQSPTHLIKTRGQQVTLRCSPISGHKSVSWYQQVLGQGPQFIFQYYEKEERGRGNFPDRFSARQFPNYSSELNVNALLLGDSALYLCASSLGAGVSGELFFGEGSRLTVL.

Turning to this clonotype: Germline is not matched at one junction end, which may reflect a read error. The J gene is TRBJ2-7, the V gene TRBV7-7, with 10 bases aligning to TRBD1. This CDR3 has 14 amino acids. The germline gives CDR1 SSHAT, CDR2 FNYEAQ (reference sequence). In DNA, the CDR3 is TGTGCTAGCAGCCCGGGACAGGGGTGGTACGAGCAGTACTTC. Amino acids: CASSPGQGWYEQYF. Complete variable domain (other parts from reference TRBV7-7 and TRBJ2-7): GAGVSQSPRYKVTKRGQDVTLRCDPISSHATLYWYQQALGQGPEFLTYFNYEAQPDKSGLPSDRFSAERPEGSISTLTIQRTEQRDSAMYRCASSPGQGWYEQYFGPGTRLTVT.

This clonotype was picked up many times. J is TRBJ1-6 and V is TRBV12-3 or TRBV12-4; D gene unclear. The germline V and J ends were trimmed by 0 bases and 1 base, with 10 bases remaining between them. This CDR3 comprises 17 residues. In nucleotides, the CDR3 is TGTGCCAGCAGTTTAGCACCTACCCAGTCCTATAATTCACCCCTCCACTTT. This encodes CASSLAPTQSYNSPLHF.

This clonotype was detected only a few times. As DNA, the CDR3 is TGTGCCAGCAGCCCAATACCGGGACGGGATTCACCCCTCCACTTT. It is translated as CASSPIPGRDSPLHF. This chain connects TRBV11-2 to TRBJ1-6; D is possibly TRBD1 (5 bases). V lost 5 bases and J lost 8, with 16 bases in between. The CDR3 length is 15 residues. Germline lookup yields CDR1 SGHAT and CDR2 FQNNGV.

The sample holds many counts of this clonotype. The chain has TRBV7-9 and TRBJ1-1, with TRBD1 as a possible D gene (6 bases). CDR1 and CDR2 (germline): SEHNR, FQNEAQ (reference sequence). The CDR3 has 14 residues. Trimming shortened V by 2 bases and J by 3 bases, and 10 bases separated the two germline ends. The CDR3 spells CASSLFPGDTEAFF. CDR3 nucleotide sequence: TGTGCCAGCAGCTTATTTCCAGGGGACACTGAAGCTTTCTTT.

This chain joins TRBV24-1 and TRBJ1-2; D is unresolved. CDR1 KGHDR and CDR2 SFDVKD come from the germline V gene. CDR3 length: 13 amino acids. V lost 3 bases to trimming and J lost 8 bases, with 12 bases between them. CDR3 bases: TGTGCCACCAGTGATCTGACGGCACCGGGCTACACCTTC. It codes for CATSDLTAPGYTF.

This clonotype has ten or more counts. The chain links TRBV6-5 to TRBJ2-1; D possibly corresponds to TRBD2 (6 bases). V was cut by 3 bases and J by 3 bases, with 12 bases left in between. This CDR3 has 15 amino acids. The germline V gene encodes CDR1 MNHEY and CDR2 SVGAGI. The CDR3 region is CASSYGVDYYNEQFF. The DNA for the CDR3 is TGTGCCAGCAGTTATGGGGTGGACTACTACAATGAGCAGTTCTTC.

In DNA form, the CDR3 reads TGTGCCATCAGGGCTAGCGGGGGGGCAGGTGCCAAAAACATTCAGTACTTC. It yields the protein CAIRASGGAGAKNIQYF. The V and J genes are TRBV10-3 and TRBJ2-4, with TRBD2 identical over 12 bases. There are 17 residues in the CDR3. Germline CDR1 reads ENHRY; CDR2 reads SYGVKD. The ends lost 6 bases at V and 1 base at J; junction bases unmatched: 7.

The chain has TRBV28 and TRBJ1-5, with 10 bases aligning to TRBD1. The germline V gene has CDR1 MDHEN and CDR2 SYDVKM. After removal of 4 bases from V and 1 base from J, the junction contained 7 bases not matched to a gene. The CDR3 is 17 amino acids. The CDR3 DNA sequence: TGTGCCAGCAGTTCCGCGACAGGGGGCTCGAGCAATCAGCCCCAGCATTTT. Protein sequence: CASSSATGGSSNQPQHF.

This clonotype has a handful of counts. This chain uses TRBV19 with TRBJ1-2; 8 bases are shared with TRBD1. There are 13 residues in the CDR3. Germline trimming cut 11 bases from V and 6 bases from J; bases unmatched to any gene: 11. Germline CDR1 reads LNHDA; CDR2 reads SQIVND (reference sequence). The CDR3 DNA reads as TGTGCCCTAGACAGGGGTAGTATGGATGGCTACACCTTC. Its protein is CALDRGSMDGYTF.